The clone carrying this T cell receptor (beta chain) rates as medium-sized. Its cognate antigen is unknown. TCRdb re-analysed the 5' RACE reads in MiXCR, keeping a single row per CDR3 protein. The data contain fewer than 8,500 distinct CDR3 sequences, 35% to 45% of them singletons. Overall study results and limits: Tumor Treg TCRs overlapped most with tumor naive CD4+ cells.

The CDR3 spans 15 residues. CDR1 is SGHVS and CDR2 is FQNEAQ in the germline V gene. Trimming cost V 5 bases and J 9 bases; bases outside gene matches: 12. This receptor was identified in a female donor with breast cancer. This rearrangement joins TRBV7-8 to TRBJ2-1; TRBD1 aligns across 8 bases. Sequences were obtained from tumor-infiltrating memory CD4+ T cells sorted from the breast tumor. Subset given: memory CD4+ T cells, CD4+CD45RO+CD25-. In DNA, the CDR3 is TGTGCCAGCAGCCCCCTCAGGGCAGGGGGCCGTGAGCAGTTCTTC. Encoded protein: CASSPLRAGGREQFF.